Following are 20 T cell receptor beta chains from one sample sequenced in a study of blood T cell repertoires in COVID-19. Sequencing was performed with immunoSEQ multiplex PCR; in TCRdb, only in-frame clones are kept and a portion is missing. The repertoire holds approximately 240,000 clones, with 87% as singletons. What was sequenced was PBMCs or T cells enriched from blood (not recorded which). The receptors were sampled from a woman in her 30s with acute COVID-19.

The rearrangement uses TRBV28 and TRBJ2-7; no definite D call. The CDR3 length is 13 residues. V was trimmed by 7 bases and J by 4 bases, leaving 14 bases between them. Germline V gene sequence: CDR1 MDHEN, CDR2 SYDVKM. CDR3 sequence: CASTSRLKYEQYF. The CDR3 nucleotides read TGTGCCAGCACTTCCCGACTGAAATACGAGCAGTACTTC.

The chain combines TRBV14 with TRBJ2-2; 9 nucleotides agree with TRBD2. The V gene end was trimmed by 6 bases and the J gene end by 7 bases; junction bases not matched to a gene: 6. The V gene's germline CDR1 is SGHDN and CDR2 FVKESK. The CDR3 extends over 14 amino acids. CDR3 sequence: CASRHSGSIGELFF. The CDR3 bases are TGTGCCAGCAGGCATAGCGGGAGTATCGGGGAGCTGTTTTTT. Combining the CDR3 with reference TRBV14 and TRBJ2-2 gives the whole variable domain EAGVTQFPSHSVIEKGQTVTLRCDPISGHDNLYWYRRVMGKEIKFLLHFVKESKQDESGMPNNRFLAERTGGTYSTLKVQPAELEDSGVYFCASRHSGSIGELFFGEGSRLTVL.

This chain connects TRBV21-1 to TRBJ2-7; the table calls TRBD1, which could not be checked here. TRBV21-1 is flagged as a pseudogene. CDR3 length: 15 amino acids. CDR3 protein: CASSKIGQGAYEQYF. In nucleotides, the CDR3 is TGTGCCAGCAGCAAGATAGGACAGGGGGCCTACGAGCAGTACTTC.

The chain combines TRBV4-1 with TRBJ1-1; D gene ambiguous. The ends were cut back, 3 bases at V and 0 bases at J, with 11 bases in the middle. CDR3 length: 15 residues. The germline gives CDR1 MGHRA, CDR2 YSYEKL. The CDR3 DNA follows: TGCGCCAGCAGCCAGGGAAGAGGGATGAACACTGAAGCTTTCTTT. Encoded protein: CASSQGRGMNTEAFF.

V is TRBV13 and J is TRBJ2-1; 9 positions agree with TRBD2. V was clipped by 1 base and J by 9 bases; unmatched bases: 1. Germline lookup yields CDR1 PRHDT and CDR2 FYEKMQ (reference sequence). The CDR3 length is 13 residues. The chain's CDR3 is CASSLVRGGEQFF. CDR3 nucleotide sequence: TGTGCCAGCAGCTTAGTGCGGGGGGGTGAGCAGTTCTTC. Using reference TRBV13 and TRBJ2-1 for the parts outside the CDR3, the full variable domain is AAGVIQSPRHLIKEKRETATLKCYPIPRHDTVYWYQQGPGQDPQFLISFYEKMQSDKGSIPDRFSAQQFSDYHSELNMSSLELGDSALYFCASSLVRGGEQFFGPGTRLTVL.

V gene TRBV11-2 combines with J gene TRBJ2-5, with D possibly TRBD2 on 5 matching bases. V was cut by 0 bases and J by 4 bases, with 12 bases left in between. The CDR3 sequence is 15 residues long. Germline CDR1 reads SGHAT; CDR2 reads FQNNGV. In DNA, the CDR3 is TGTGCCAGCAGCTTAGATGCCGGGGAAGGAGAGACCCAGTACTTC. Translated: CASSLDAGEGETQYF.

V usage is TRBV11-1 and J usage is TRBJ2-3; the D gene is possibly TRBD2 (5 bases). The CDR3 covers 15 residues. The V gene's germline CDR1 is SGHAT and CDR2 FQDESV (reference sequence). Deletions cut 6 bases from V and 3 bases from J, with 16 bases between. The CDR3: CASRKEERSTDTQYF. CDR3 nucleotides: TGTGCCAGCAGGAAGGAGGAGAGAAGTACAGATACGCAGTATTTT.

This chain uses TRBV5-1 with TRBJ2-1; TRBD2 matches 10 bases. Germline values: CDR1 SGHRS, CDR2 YFSETQ. The CDR3 has 14 residues. V dropped 6 bases and J dropped 7; count of bases not matched to a gene: 7. The CDR3 sequence is CASKPSGSYNEQFF. The CDR3 DNA follows: TGCGCCAGCAAACCTAGCGGGAGCTATAATGAGCAGTTCTTC.

This rearrangement joins TRBV5-6 to TRBJ2-3; 8 bases are a match to TRBD1. J lost 8 bases, V lost 4 bases, and 9 bases had no gene match. This CDR3 region has 14 residues. CDR1 and CDR2 (germline): SGHDT, YYEEEE. The CDR3 loop is CASSPGQARGTQYF. As DNA, the CDR3 is TGTGCCAGCAGCCCGGGACAGGCTCGAGGTACGCAGTATTTT.

The J gene is TRBJ1-2, the V gene TRBV6-1, with a possible D match to TRBD1 (5 bases). Trimming took off 0 bases at V and 7 bases at J, with 15 bases between the two ends. Germline V gives CDR1 MNHNS, CDR2 SASEGT. The CDR3 has 15 amino acids. Here the CDR3 reads CASSEAGGLIGGYTF. The CDR3 DNA follows: TGTGCCAGCAGTGAAGCGGGGGGTCTCATAGGTGGCTACACCTTC.

This clone was seen only once. This rearrangement joins TRBV4-3 to TRBJ2-7, with TRBD2 matching over 8 bases. The V and J ends lost 1 base and 3 bases, in that order; junction bases with no gene match: 5. CDR1 is LGHNA and CDR2 is YSLEER in the germline V gene. This CDR3 is 15 amino acids long. CDR3 sequence (DNA): TGCGCCAGCAGCCAAGGGACTAGCACACTCTACGAGCAGTACTTC. This gives the protein CASSQGTSTLYEQYF.

The chain carries TRBV2 and TRBJ2-2; 9 bases map to TRBD2. There are 15 residues in the CDR3. V shed 6 bases, J shed 5 bases, and the junction held 7 bases outside the gene matches. From germline, CDR1 is SNHLY and CDR2 FYNNEI. The CDR3 bases are TGTGCCAGCAGAGATAGCGGGAGCGGTACCGGGGAGCTGTTTTTT. Amino acids: CASRDSGSGTGELFF. The whole variable domain, filled in from reference TRBV2 and TRBJ2-2, reads EPEVTQTPSHQVTQMGQEVILRCVPISNHLYFYWYRQILGQKVEFLVSFYNNEISEKSEIFDDQFSVERPDGSNFTLKIRSTKLEDSAMYFCASRDSGSGTGELFFGEGSRLTVL.

This clone occurred once. The CDR3 spells CASRQSSGAVYEQYF. Here the CDR3 DNA reads TGTGCCAGCAGGCAGAGTAGCGGGGCTGTCTACGAGCAGTACTTC. V gene TRBV6-5 combines with J gene TRBJ2-7; 8 bases are a match to TRBD2. The CDR3 is 15 residues long. From germline, CDR1 is MNHEY and CDR2 SVGAGI. The trim removed 6 bases at V and 3 bases at J, leaving 10 bases unmatched.

The chain uses TRBV25-1 and TRBJ2-1; 14 bases are shared with TRBD2. Germline assignment: CDR1 MGHDK and CDR2 SYGVNS. The CDR3 has 18 amino acids. The V segment lost 5 bases and the J segment 6 bases; nucleotides outside the gene matches: 12. The CDR3 region is CASSRSKGGTSGSNEQFF. For the CDR3, the DNA is TGTGCCAGCAGTCGATCGAAAGGTGGGACTAGCGGGAGCAATGAGCAGTTCTTC.

The chain has TRBV7-9 and TRBJ2-5, with TRBD2 identical over 8 bases. In germline, CDR1 is SEHNR, CDR2 FQNEAQ (reference sequence). Losses at the gene ends were 5 bases for V and 1 base for J; bases not matched to a gene: 9. The CDR3 is made up of 16 amino acids. CDR3 nucleotides: TGTGCCAGCAGCCATGGGACTAGAGGTCGCCAAGAGACCCAGTACTTC. Protein sequence: CASSHGTRGRQETQYF.

The rearrangement uses TRBV4-1 and TRBJ2-5; 9 bases are a match to TRBD2. The germline V gene has CDR1 MGHRA and CDR2 YSYEKL. The CDR3 extends over 16 amino acids. J was trimmed by 2 bases and V by 3 bases; bases with no gene match: 7. The CDR3 region is CASSQVALAGQETQYF. CDR3 DNA sequence: TGCGCCAGCAGCCAGGTGGCGCTAGCGGGGCAAGAGACCCAGTACTTC.

The chain employs TRBV18 and TRBJ2-2; tentatively, D is TRBD1 (6 bases). The germline gives CDR1 KGHSH, CDR2 LQKENI. The CDR3 has 12 amino acids. The CDR3 DNA reads TGTGCAGGGGGATCGAACACCGGGGAGCTGTTTTTT. It translates to CAGGSNTGELFF.

Only one count was recorded for this clone. V usage is TRBV5-1 and J usage is TRBJ1-2; 8 bases agree with TRBD1. Germline lookup yields CDR1 SGHRS and CDR2 YFSETQ. The V and J ends lost 2 bases and 6 bases, in that order; junction bases with no gene match: 6. CDR3 length: 14 residues. The CDR3 region has the DNA TGCGCCAGCAGCTTTCAGGGGGCGCCGCATGGCTACACCTTC. It is translated as CASSFQGAPHGYTF.

The genes are TRBV10-3 and TRBJ2-7, with TRBD1 as a possible D gene (5 bases). This CDR3 comprises 13 residues. With 9 bases removed from V and 0 bases from J, the gap between germline ends came to 12 bases. Germline values: CDR1 ENHRY, CDR2 SYGVKD. The CDR3 DNA follows: TGTGCCATGATGGACACCAACTCCTACGAGCAGTACTTC. As protein: CAMMDTNSYEQYF.

The chain joins TRBV7-9 to TRBJ1-1; no clear D. This CDR3 is built from 13 residues. Deletions cut 5 bases from V and 5 bases from J, with 12 bases between. Germline V gene sequence: CDR1 SEHNR, CDR2 FQNEAQ (reference sequence). CDR3 nucleotides: TGTGCCAGCAGCGGAAAAGGGAGGACTGAAGCTTTCTTT. Translating it yields CASSGKGRTEAFF.